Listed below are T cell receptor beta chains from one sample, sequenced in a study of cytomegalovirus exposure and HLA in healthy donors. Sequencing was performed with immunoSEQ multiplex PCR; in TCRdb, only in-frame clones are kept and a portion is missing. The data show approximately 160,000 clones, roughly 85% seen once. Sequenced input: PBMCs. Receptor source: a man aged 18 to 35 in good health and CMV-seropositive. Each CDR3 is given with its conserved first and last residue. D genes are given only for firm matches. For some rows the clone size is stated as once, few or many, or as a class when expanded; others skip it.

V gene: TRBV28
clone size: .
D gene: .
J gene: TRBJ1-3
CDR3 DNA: TGTGCCAGCAGTACAGGGTATTCTGGAAACACCATATATTTT
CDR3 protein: CASSTGYSGNTIYF

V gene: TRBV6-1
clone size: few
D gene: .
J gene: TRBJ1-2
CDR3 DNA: TGTGCCAGCAGGACCCTCGGTGGGGCGGATGACGGCTACACCTTC
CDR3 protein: CASRTLGGADDGYTF

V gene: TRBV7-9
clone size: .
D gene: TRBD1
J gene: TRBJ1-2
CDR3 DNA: TGTGCCAGCAGCCCAGGGACAGGGCCCTTCTATGGCTACACCTTC
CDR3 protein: CASSPGTGPFYGYTF

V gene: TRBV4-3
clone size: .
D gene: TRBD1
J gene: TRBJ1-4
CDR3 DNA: TGCGCCAGCAACCCTGACAGGGTGAGCCTGAATGAAAAACTGTTTTTT
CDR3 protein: CASNPDRVSLNEKLFF

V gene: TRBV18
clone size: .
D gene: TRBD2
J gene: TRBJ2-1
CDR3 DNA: TGTGCCAGCTCACCTCTGCAAGCGGGAGGCTCCTACAATGAGCAGTTCTTC
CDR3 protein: CASSPLQAGGSYNEQFF

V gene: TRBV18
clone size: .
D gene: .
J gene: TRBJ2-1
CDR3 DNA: TGTGCCAGCTCACCACCGCCCAGACTAGTATCTATGAATGAGCAGTTCTTC
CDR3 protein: CASSPPPRLVSMNEQFF

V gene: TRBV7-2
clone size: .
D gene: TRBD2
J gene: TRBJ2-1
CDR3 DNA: TGTGCCAGCAGCTTATTAGCTCTAGCGGGAGGGCCGGACAATGAGCAGTTCTTC
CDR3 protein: CASSLLALAGGPDNEQFF

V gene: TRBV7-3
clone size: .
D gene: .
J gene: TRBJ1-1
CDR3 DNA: TGTGCCAGCAGCTTATCAGGGCTCACTGAAGCTTTCTTT
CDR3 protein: CASSLSGLTEAFF

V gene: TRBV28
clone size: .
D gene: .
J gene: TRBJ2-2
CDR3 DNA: TGTGCCAGCAGTTTGAGGGGGAGCCCTGGCGGGGAGCTGTTTTTT
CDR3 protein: CASSLRGSPGGELFF

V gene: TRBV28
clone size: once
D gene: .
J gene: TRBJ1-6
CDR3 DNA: TGTGCCAGCAGTATGGACAGCTATAATTCACCCCTCCACTTT
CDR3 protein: CASSMDSYNSPLHF

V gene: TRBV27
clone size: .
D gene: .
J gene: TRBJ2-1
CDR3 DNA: TGTGCCAGCAGTTTTTCAGGGCACAATGAGCAGTTCTTC
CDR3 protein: CASSFSGHNEQFF

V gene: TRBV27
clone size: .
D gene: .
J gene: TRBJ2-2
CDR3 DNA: TGTGCCAGCAGTTTATACGGGGGCACCGGGGAGCTGTTTTTT
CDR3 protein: CASSLYGGTGELFF

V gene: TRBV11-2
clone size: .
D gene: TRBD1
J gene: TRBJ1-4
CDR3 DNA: TGTGCCAGCAGCTTCGACAGGGTCGGGGAAAAACTGTTTTTT
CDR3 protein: CASSFDRVGEKLFF

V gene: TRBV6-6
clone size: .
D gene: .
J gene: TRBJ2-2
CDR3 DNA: TGTGCCAGCGAGCGGACGAACACCGGGGAGCTGTTTTTT
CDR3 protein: CASERTNTGELFF

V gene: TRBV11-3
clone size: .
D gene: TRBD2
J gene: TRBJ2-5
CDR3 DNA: TGTGCCAGCAGCGAGGGACTAGCGTACCAGACCCAGTACTTC
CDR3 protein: CASSEGLAYQTQYF

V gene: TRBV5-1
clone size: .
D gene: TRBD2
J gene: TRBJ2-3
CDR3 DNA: TGCGCCAGCAGCTTGGGACTAGCTTCAAATACGCAGTATTTT
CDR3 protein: CASSLGLASNTQYF

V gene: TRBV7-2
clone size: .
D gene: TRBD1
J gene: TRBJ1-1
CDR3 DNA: TGTGCCAGCAGTTTACAGGGGACGAACACTGAAGCTTTCTTT
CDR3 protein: CASSLQGTNTEAFF

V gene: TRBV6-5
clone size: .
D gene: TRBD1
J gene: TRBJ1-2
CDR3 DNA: TGTGCCAGCAGTCCTTTACAGGGGTATGGCTACACCTTC
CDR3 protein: CASSPLQGYGYTF

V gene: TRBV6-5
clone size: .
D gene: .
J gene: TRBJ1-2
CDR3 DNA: TGTGCCAGCAGAACCTCGGGGGGGTATGGCTACACCTTC
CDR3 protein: CASRTSGGYGYTF

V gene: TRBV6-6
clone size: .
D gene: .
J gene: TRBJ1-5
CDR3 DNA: TGTGCCAGCAGTTACCCCGGACTACCACTGAACCAGCCCCAGCATTTT
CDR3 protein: CASSYPGLPLNQPQHF

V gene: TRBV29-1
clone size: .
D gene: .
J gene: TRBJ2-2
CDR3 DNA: TGCAGCGTTGTACTAGTCGCCGGGGAGCTGTTTTTT
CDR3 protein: CSVVLVAGELFF

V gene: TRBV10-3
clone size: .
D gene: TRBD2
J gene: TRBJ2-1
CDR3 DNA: TGTGCCATCAGCCTCGACCGTACTAGCGGCTGGTACAATGAGCAGTTCTTC
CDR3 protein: CAISLDRTSGWYNEQFF

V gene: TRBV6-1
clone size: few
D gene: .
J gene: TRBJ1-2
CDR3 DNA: TGTGCCAGCAGTGTTCCGCAGGGGACCATTACTAACTATGGCTACACCTTC
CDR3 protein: CASSVPQGTITNYGYTF

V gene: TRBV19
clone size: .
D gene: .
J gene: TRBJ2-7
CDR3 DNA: TGTGCCAGTAGTATAGAGGCGGGAAACAGCTACGAGCAGTACTTC
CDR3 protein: CASSIEAGNSYEQYF

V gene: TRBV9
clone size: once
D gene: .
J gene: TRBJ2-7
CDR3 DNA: TGTGCCAGCAGCGTAGAACCGACCGGGGGCTACGAGCAGTACTTC
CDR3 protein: CASSVEPTGGYEQYF

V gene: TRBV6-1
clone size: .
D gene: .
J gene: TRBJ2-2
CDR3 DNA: TGTGCCAGCAGTGAAGGTCTCAGGACCGGGGAGCTGTTTTTT
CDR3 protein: CASSEGLRTGELFF

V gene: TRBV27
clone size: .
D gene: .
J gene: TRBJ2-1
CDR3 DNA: TGTGCCAGCAGTTTTCCCCTAGAATCTGAGCAGTTCTTC
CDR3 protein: CASSFPLESEQFF

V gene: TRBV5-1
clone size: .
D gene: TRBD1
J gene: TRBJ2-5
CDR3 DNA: TGCGCCAGCAGCTCGACAGGGGGGTACCAAGAGACCCAGTACTTC
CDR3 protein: CASSSTGGYQETQYF

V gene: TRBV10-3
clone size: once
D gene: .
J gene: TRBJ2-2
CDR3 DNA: TGTGCCATCAGCTACACAGACACCGGGGAGCTGTTTTTT
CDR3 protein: CAISYTDTGELFF

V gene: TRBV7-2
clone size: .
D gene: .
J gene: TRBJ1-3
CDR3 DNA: TGTGCCAGCAGCTTTCAACAGAACTCTGGAAACACCATATATTTT
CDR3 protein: CASSFQQNSGNTIYF

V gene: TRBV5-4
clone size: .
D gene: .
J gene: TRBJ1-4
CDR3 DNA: TGTGCCAGCAGCTTGTCCACAGGTTCGAATGAAAAACTGTTTTTT
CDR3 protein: CASSLSTGSNEKLFF

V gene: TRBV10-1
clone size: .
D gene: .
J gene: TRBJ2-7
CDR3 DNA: TGCGCCAGCAGTGAGGAGGCCGCCTACGAGCAGTACTTC
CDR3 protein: CASSEEAAYEQYF

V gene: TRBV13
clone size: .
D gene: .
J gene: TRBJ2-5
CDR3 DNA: TGTGCCAGCAGCCCACCGACAAGGCAAGAGACCCAGTACTTC
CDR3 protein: CASSPPTRQETQYF

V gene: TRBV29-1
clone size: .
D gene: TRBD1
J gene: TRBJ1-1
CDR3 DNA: TGCAGCGTTTCGGACAGGGGGAACACTGAAGCTTTCTTT
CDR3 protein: CSVSDRGNTEAFF

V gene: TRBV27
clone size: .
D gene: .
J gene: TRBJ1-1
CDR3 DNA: TGTGCCAGCAGTCTGACATGGAACACTGAAGCTTTCTTT
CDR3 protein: CASSLTWNTEAFF

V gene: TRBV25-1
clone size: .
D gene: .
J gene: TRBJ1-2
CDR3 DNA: TGTGCCAGCAGTGAATGGCCCCTTAACTATGGCTACACCTTC
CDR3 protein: CASSEWPLNYGYTF

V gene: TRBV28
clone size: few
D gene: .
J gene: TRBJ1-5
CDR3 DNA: TGTGCCAGCAGTTTTTCAGGGAACTATCAGCCCCAGCATTTT
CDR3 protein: CASSFSGNYQPQHF

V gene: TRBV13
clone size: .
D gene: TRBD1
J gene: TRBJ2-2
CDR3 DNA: TGTGCCAGCAGCGACAGGGGCGAACTGAACGCCGGGGAGCTGTTTTTT
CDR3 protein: CASSDRGELNAGELFF

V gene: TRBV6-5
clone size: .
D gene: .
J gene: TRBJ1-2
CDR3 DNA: TGTGCCAGCAGTTACGGGGACTCTAACTATGGCTACACCTTC
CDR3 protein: CASSYGDSNYGYTF

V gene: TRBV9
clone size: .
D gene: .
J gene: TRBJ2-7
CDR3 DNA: TGTGCCAGCAGCGCTGGGACATCGAACTACGAGCAGTACTTC
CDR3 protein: CASSAGTSNYEQYF

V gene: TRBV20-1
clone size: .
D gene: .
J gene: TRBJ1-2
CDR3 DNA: TGCAGTGCTCCGACAGGCTATGGCTACACCTTC
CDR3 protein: CSAPTGYGYTF

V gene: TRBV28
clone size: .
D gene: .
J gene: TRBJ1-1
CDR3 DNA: TGTGCCAGCAGTTCCATCCATCGGGCTTTCTTT
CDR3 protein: CASSSIHRAFF

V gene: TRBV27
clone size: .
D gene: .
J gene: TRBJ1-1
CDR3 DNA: TGTGCCAGCAGGGGGGGTAGGAAGAACACTGAAGCTTTCTTT
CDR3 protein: CASRGGRKNTEAFF

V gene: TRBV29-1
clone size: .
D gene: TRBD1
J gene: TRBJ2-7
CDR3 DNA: TGCAGCGCCCGGACAGGCTACGAGCAGTACTTC
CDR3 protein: CSARTGYEQYF

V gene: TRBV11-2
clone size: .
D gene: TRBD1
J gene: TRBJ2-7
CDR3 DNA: TGTGCCAGCAGCTCCGGACAGGTGCTCTACGAGCAGTACTTC
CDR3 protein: CASSSGQVLYEQYF

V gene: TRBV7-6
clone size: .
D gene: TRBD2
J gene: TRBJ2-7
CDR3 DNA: TGTGCCAGCAGCTCCGTGCCCCACCTGACTAGCGCGAACTACGAGCAGTACTTC
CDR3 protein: CASSSVPHLTSANYEQYF

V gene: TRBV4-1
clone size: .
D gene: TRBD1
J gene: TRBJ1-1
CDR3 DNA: TGCGCCAGCAGCCAAGAAAGGGGGACAGGGGGCTTGTATGACACTGAAGCTTTCTTT
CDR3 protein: CASSQERGTGGLYDTEAFF

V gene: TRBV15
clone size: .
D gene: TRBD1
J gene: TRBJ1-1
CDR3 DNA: TGTGCCACCAGCAGAGAGATTACAGGGGAAGGAGCTTTCTTT
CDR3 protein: CATSREITGEGAFF

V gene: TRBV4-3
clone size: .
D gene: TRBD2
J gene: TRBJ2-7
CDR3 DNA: TGCGCCAGCAGCCAAGATCAGCGGGAGCGCGAGCAGTACTTC
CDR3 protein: CASSQDQREREQYF

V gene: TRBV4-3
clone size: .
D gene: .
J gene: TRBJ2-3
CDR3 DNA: TGCGCCAGCAGCCAAGACGGGCCGGGAGTGCCAGATACGCAGTATTTT
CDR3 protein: CASSQDGPGVPDTQYF

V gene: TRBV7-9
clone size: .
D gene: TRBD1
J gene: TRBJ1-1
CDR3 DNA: TGTGCCAGCAGCTGGGACAGGCTAAACACTGAAGCTTTCTTT
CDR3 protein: CASSWDRLNTEAFF

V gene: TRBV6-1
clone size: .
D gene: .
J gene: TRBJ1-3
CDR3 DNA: TGTGCCAGCAGCGCTATCGTTCCCTCTGGAAACACCATATATTTT
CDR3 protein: CASSAIVPSGNTIYF

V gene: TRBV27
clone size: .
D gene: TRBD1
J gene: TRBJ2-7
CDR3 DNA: TGTGCCAGCAGTTTAGGGACAGGGGCTAGCGAGCAGTACTTC
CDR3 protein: CASSLGTGASEQYF

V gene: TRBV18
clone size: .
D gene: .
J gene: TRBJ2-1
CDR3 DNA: TGTGCCAGCTCACCGATGAGCTCCTACAATGAGCAGTTCTTC
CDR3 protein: CASSPMSSYNEQFF

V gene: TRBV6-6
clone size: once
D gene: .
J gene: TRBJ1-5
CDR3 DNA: TGTGCCAGCAGTTACGGGGGGGATAGCAATCAGCCCCAGCATTTT
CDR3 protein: CASSYGGDSNQPQHF

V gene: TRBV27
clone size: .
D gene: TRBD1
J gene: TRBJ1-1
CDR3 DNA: TGTGCCAGCAGTTCCGGGACAGGCTGGCGGACTGAAGCTTTCTTT
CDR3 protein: CASSSGTGWRTEAFF

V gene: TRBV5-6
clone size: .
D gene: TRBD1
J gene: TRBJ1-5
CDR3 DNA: TGTGCCAGCAGCTTCTTTCAGGGGGATCAGCCCCAGCATTTT
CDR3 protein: CASSFFQGDQPQHF